The sequence of this TCR beta chain was determined in a study of beta chain features in type 1 diabetes. Study results and caveats: Patients' naive, central memory and regulatory TCRB repertoires appeared more alike than those of healthy donors. TCRB CDR3 length was moderately but significantly reduced in all four CD4+ subsets of Type 1 diabetes patients.

Via CD45RO/CCR7/CD25/CD127/CD95/CD27, cells of the CD4+ naive, central memory, regulatory and stem cell-like memory subsets were sorted. The sample holds a few counts of this clone. Antigen specificity is unknown. Other DNA sequences in this sample translate to the same CDR3. With V trimmed by 3 bases and J by 5 bases, 1 base remained unmatched. CDR3 length: 12 residues. In germline, CDR1 is SQVTM, CDR2 ANQGSEA. The investigators reverse transcribed all of the isolated RNA, so they sequenced expressed TCRB transcripts. The data were produced by immunoSEQ multiplex PCR, yet TCRdb's version contains in-frame clones alone and is incomplete. This table has about 700,000 clones, around an eighth appearing once.

Sequenced input: naive CD4+ T cells from blood. The source of this sequence is a man younger than 30 with type 1 diabetes. V and J are TRBV29-1 and TRBJ2-5; 9 nucleotides line up with TRBD1. The CDR3 spells CSVETGGETQYF. The CDR3 DNA reads TGCAGCGTTGAGACAGGGGGTGAGACCCAGTACTTC.